This T cell receptor (beta chain) was identified during a study of blood T cell repertoires in COVID-19. As for the study in general: The United States, Italy and Spain supplied acute and convalescent COVID-19 samples.

Original methodology: Researchers report that nucleated cell counts were estimated from reference gene primer amplification. Sequencing used immunoSEQ multiplex PCR; TCRdb keeps in-frame clones, though not all of them. V and J calls and clone size are those listed in that table; D and trimming were worked out from the DNA. The table records some 300,000 clones, 70% to 90% of them present only once. Germline V CDR1 and CDR2: SNHLY, FYNNEI. CDR3 length: 13 residues. Trimming cost V 6 bases and J 6 bases, with 12 bases left between them. Recruitment covered fewer than 25 US areas and drew participants whose ages spanned 18 to 89 years. Allocation to cohorts depended on clinical history reported by the participants.

The V gene is TRBV2, the J gene TRBJ1-5; D is unclear. The TCR comes from a woman aged 60-75 years in a cohort exposed to, infected with or recovered from COVID-19 (not recorded which). Sequencing was done on a sample of PBMCs or T cells enriched from blood (not recorded which). The CDR3 bases are TGTGCCAGCAGGGCTTACAGCCCTCAGCCCCAGCATTTT. As protein: CASRAYSPQPQHF.